This TCR beta chain was captured by sequencing in a study of shared clonotypes between healthy human individuals. Study-wide background: With ages of 18 to 49, the donors were a couple of women and a few men. Used for every donor were three CD4 naive, three CD4 memory, two CD8 naive and one CD8 memory plate. Study results and caveats: Memory subsets generally showed smaller estimated richness than naive subsets did. Compared with clonotypes that all four donors shared, non-shared clonotypes had lower generation probabilities.

CDR1 and CDR2 from the germline V gene are MDHEN and SYDVKM. V lost 4 bases to trimming and J lost 0 bases, with 11 bases between them. The CDR3 runs 15 residues. The assay was immunoSEQ multiplex PCR, and TCRdb's table has in-frame clones only and misses some. The table has about 2.5 million clones, around 92% seen once; the top ten hold 0.37%. As concerns this clone: Its antigen is unknown.

The V gene is TRBV28, the J gene TRBJ2-3; no reliable D call. The TCR originated in a young man in good health. Some clones in this sample may be carry-over from other donors' samples. Sequencing used naive CD4+ T cells from PBMCs. The subset is: CD45RA+ positively selected. The CDR3 loop reads CASSSYRTSTDTQYF. As DNA, the CDR3 is TGTGCCAGCAGTTCCTACAGAACTAGCACAGATACGCAGTATTTT.